The 24 T cell receptor beta chains below all came from one sample that was sequenced in a study of blood T cell repertoires in COVID-19. TCRdb keeps only in-frame clones here, not all; method: immunoSEQ multiplex PCR. Among some 240,000 clones listed, roughly 85% were seen once. The specimen was peripheral blood. These receptors originate from a woman aged 70-85 years with COVID-19, enrolled during active disease.

Of note for this clone: The junction and the germline gene differ at one end; a read error may be behind it. The chain couples TRBV13 to TRBJ2-2; TRBD1 matches 9 bases. The length of the CDR3 is 14 residues. Germline V gene data show CDR1 as PRHDT and CDR2 as FYEKMQ (reference sequence). CDR3 region: CASSDRGNAGELFF. The CDR3, as DNA: TGTGCCAGCAGCGACAGGGGGAACGCCGGGGAGCTGTTTTTT.

The J gene is TRBJ1-5, the V gene TRBV6-5, with a weak D call TRBD1 (5 bases). The CDR3 is 15 amino acids. CDR1 is MNHEY and CDR2 is SVGAGI in the germline V gene. Trimming cost V 6 bases and J 4 bases, with 16 bases left between them. The CDR3 DNA is TGTGCCAGCAGCTTCTCTGGGGCTGCGAATCAGCCCCAGCATTTT. The encoded protein is CASSFSGAANQPQHF.

Comment on this clone: The identical CDR3 is also encoded by other nucleotide sequences in the sample. The chain recombines TRBV9 with TRBJ2-2; the D is unclear. This CDR3 spans 13 amino acids. Germline V lookup: CDR1 SGDLS, CDR2 YYNGEE. The ends were cut back, 4 bases at V and 5 bases at J, with 9 bases in the middle. The CDR3 here is CASSLTGTGELFF. The CDR3 region has the DNA TGTGCCAGCAGCCTTACCGGGACCGGGGAGCTGTTTTTT. Using reference TRBV9 and TRBJ2-2 for the parts outside the CDR3, the full variable domain is DSGVTQTPKHLITATGQRVTLRCSPRSGDLSVYWYQQSLDQGLQFLIQYYNGEERAKGNILERFSAQQFPDLHSELNLSSLELGDSALYFCASSLTGTGELFFGEGSRLTVL.

The chain links TRBV19 to TRBJ1-1; 7 bases agree with TRBD1. From germline, CDR1 is LNHDA and CDR2 SQIVND (reference sequence). Trimming at V came to 2 bases and at J to 0 bases, leaving 6 bases not matched to a gene. The CDR3 contains 16 residues. CDR3 DNA sequence: TGTGCCAGTAGTATACATACAGGGGACATGAACACTGAAGCTTTCTTT. It codes for CASSIHTGDMNTEAFF.

The gene calls are TRBV19 and TRBJ1-2, with a possible D match to TRBD1 (5 bases). The CDR3 contains 16 residues. CDR1 and CDR2 (germline): LNHDA, SQIVND (reference sequence). V shed 3 bases and J shed 2 bases, with 16 bases lying between them. CDR3 amino acids: CASSMQGVTSNYGYTF. CDR3 nucleotides: TGTGCCAGTAGTATGCAAGGGGTGACAAGCAACTATGGCTACACCTTC.

V is TRBV5-1 and J is TRBJ1-3; 7 nucleotides match TRBD1. V was pared by 4 bases and J by 3 bases, with 4 bases of the junction left unmatched. Germline V gene lookup returns CDR1 SGHRS and CDR2 YFSETQ. The length of the CDR3 is 14 residues. This chain's CDR3 is CASSPDRVGNTIYF. The DNA for the CDR3 is TGCGCCAGCAGCCCAGACAGGGTTGGAAACACCATATATTTT.

The chain joins TRBV14 to TRBJ1-4, with 7 bases lining up with TRBD1. The CDR3 contains 18 residues. The ends lost 0 bases at V and 7 bases at J; junction bases unmatched: 14. The V gene's germline CDR1 is SGHDN and CDR2 FVKESK. The CDR3 spells CASSQEGFPGGTSEKLFF. As DNA, the CDR3 is TGTGCCAGCAGCCAAGAGGGTTTCCCAGGGGGAACAAGTGAAAAACTGTTTTTT.

This clone was detected only a few times. CDR3 bases: TGCGCCAGCAGCTTACAGGGCTACACTGAAGCTTTCTTT. It yields the protein CASSLQGYTEAFF. The chain recombines TRBV5-1 with TRBJ1-1; tentative D call: TRBD1 (6 bases). This CDR3 is built from 13 residues. CDR1 SGHRS and CDR2 YFSETQ come from the germline V gene. Trimming removed 2 bases at V and 3 bases at J, with 8 bases between.

This clone was observed a single time. This sequence joins TRBV11-3 and TRBJ2-1; 8 bases match TRBD1. The length of the CDR3 is 15 residues. Germline trimming cut 5 bases from V and 5 bases from J; bases unmatched to any gene: 8. Germline CDR1 reads SGHNT; CDR2 reads YENEEA. The CDR3 DNA reads as TGTGCCAGCAGCAGCCGGGACAGGTTACACAATGAGCAGTTCTTC. Encoded protein: CASSSRDRLHNEQFF.

This clone was detected only once. This rearrangement joins TRBV5-6 to TRBJ1-2, with unresolved D. CDR1 SGHDT and CDR2 YYEEEE come from the germline V gene. Trimming took 2 bases from V and 7 from J, leaving 12 bases between them. The CDR3 has 13 residues. CDR3 region: CASSLGRDGGYTF. DNA of the CDR3: TGTGCCAGCAGCTTAGGACGGGATGGTGGCTACACCTTC. The variable domain in full, with the rest retrieved from reference TRBV5-6 and TRBJ1-2, is DAGVTQSPTHLIKTRGQQVTLRCSPKSGHDTVSWYQQALGQGPQFIFQYYEEEERQRGNFPDRFSGHQFPNYSSELNVNALLLGDSALYLCASSLGRDGGYTFGSGTRLTVV.

V usage is TRBV4-3 and J usage is TRBJ2-1, with D possibly matching TRBD1 (6 bases). In germline, CDR1 is LGHNA, CDR2 YSLEER. This CDR3 spans 15 amino acids. V lost 4 bases to trimming and J lost 9 bases, with 19 bases between them. CDR3 in DNA: TGCGCCAGCAGCCCGGAAGGTACAGGGTACGCTGAGCAGTTCTTC. Translated: CASSPEGTGYAEQFF.

In DNA, the CDR3 is TGTGCCAGCAGTTACAGACAGGGCAGGGACAATGAGCAGTTCTTC. This sequence encodes CASSYRQGRDNEQFF. The genes are TRBV6-5 and TRBJ2-1; 7 bases match TRBD1. The junction had 6 bases not matched to a gene; V was cut back by 2 bases and J by 5 bases. Germline-derived CDR1 and CDR2 are MNHEY and SVGAGI. The CDR3 is 15 amino acids.

The chain links TRBV19 to TRBJ2-3; 9 nucleotides agree with TRBD1. V shed 6 bases and J 4 bases; nucleotides not matched to a gene: 2. The CDR3 runs 13 residues. Germline CDR1 is LNHDA and CDR2 is SQIVND (reference sequence). The CDR3 DNA sequence: TGTGCCAGTAGGGACAGGGGCGCAGATACGCAGTATTTT. This translates into CASRDRGADTQYF.

J is TRBJ2-1 and V is TRBV19; TRBD2 agrees at 12 bases. Per the germline V gene, CDR1 is LNHDA and CDR2 is SQIVND (reference sequence). J gave up 7 bases and V 5 bases, and 6 bases lay outside the gene matches. CDR3 size: 15 residues. The CDR3 spells CASSPGLAGTNEQFF. DNA for the CDR3: TGTGCCAGTAGTCCAGGACTAGCGGGGACTAATGAGCAGTTCTTC.

The CDR3 loop is CASSDAGPKIDEQYF. The CDR3, as DNA: TGTGCCAGCAGTGACGCAGGCCCAAAAATCGACGAGCAGTACTTC. The genes are TRBV2 and TRBJ2-7, with D uncertain. The V end was cut by 3 bases, the J end by 5 bases, with 17 bases between. The germline V gene has CDR1 SNHLY and CDR2 FYNNEI. CDR3 length equals 15 residues.

The rearrangement joins TRBV2 to TRBJ1-2, with TRBD1 matching 7 bases. CDR1 and CDR2 (germline): SNHLY, FYNNEI. The CDR3 runs 16 residues. After removal of 2 bases from V and 4 bases from J, the junction contained 10 bases not matched to a gene. The DNA of the CDR3 is TGTGCCAGCAGTGAACGACAGGGACTTCTAGGCTATGGCTACACCTTC. It encodes CASSERQGLLGYGYTF.

The chain uses TRBV5-1 and TRBJ2-5; D possibly corresponds to TRBD1 (7 bases). V was pared by 3 bases and J by 3 bases, with 15 bases between. The germline V gene has CDR1 SGHRS and CDR2 YFSETQ. The CDR3 loop spans 15 amino acids. The CDR3 protein is CASSWAGQQEETQYF. The CDR3 DNA follows: TGCGCCAGCAGCTGGGCGGGACAGCAAGAAGAGACCCAGTACTTC.

The chain carries TRBV2 and TRBJ2-7, with unresolved D. This CDR3 contains 16 residues. Trimming shortened V by 1 base and J by 1 base, and 14 bases separated the two germline ends. CDR1 and CDR2 from the germline V gene are SNHLY and FYNNEI. CDR3 loop: CASSEVKPQASYEQYF. The CDR3 DNA is TGTGCCAGCAGTGAAGTGAAACCCCAAGCTTCCTACGAGCAGTACTTC.

The chain has TRBV6-2 or TRBV6-3 and TRBJ1-4; D is ambiguous. Germline V gene data show CDR1 as MNHEY and CDR2 as SVGEGT. V was shortened by 2 bases and J by 13 bases, with 11 bases between the two germline ends. The CDR3 contains 12 residues. CDR3 nucleotides: TGTGCCAGCAGTTACCAAGCGATCGTACTGTTTTTT. The encoded protein is CASSYQAIVLFF.

The chain has TRBV19 and TRBJ2-3, with D unclear. The CDR3 contains 16 residues. Germline assignment: CDR1 LNHDA and CDR2 SQIVND (reference sequence). The V and J ends lost 3 bases and 0 bases respectively, with 13 bases between them. The CDR3 DNA reads TGTGCCAGTAGTATGTTTTTCACTTCTAGCACAGATACGCAGTATTTT. Encoded protein: CASSMFFTSSTDTQYF.

The chain uses TRBV30 and TRBJ1-4; D uncertain. V was trimmed by 2 bases and J by 8 bases, leaving 6 bases between them. Germline V gene lookup returns CDR1 GTSNPN and CDR2 SVGIG (reference sequence). This CDR3 region has 11 residues. The CDR3 sequence is CAWSLKEKLFF. The DNA for the CDR3 is TGTGCCTGGAGTCTAAAAGAAAAACTGTTTTTT.

The chain joins TRBV14 to TRBJ2-3; 9 bases fit TRBD2. CDR1 is SGHDN and CDR2 is FVKESK in the germline V gene. Trimming at V came to 2 bases and at J to 2 bases, leaving 5 bases not matched to a gene. This CDR3 region has 16 residues. The CDR3 region has the DNA TGTGCCAGCAGCCAACTGGGCGGGGGGGCCACAGATACGCAGTATTTT. As protein: CASSQLGGGATDTQYF.

The CDR3 loop reads CATSDLNGNTGELFF. CDR3 nucleotides: TGTGCCACCAGTGATTTGAACGGTAACACCGGGGAGCTGTTTTTT. This chain connects TRBV24-1 to TRBJ2-2; D remains ambiguous. CDR1 and CDR2 from the germline V gene are KGHDR and SFDVKD. This CDR3 is 15 amino acids long. V was cut by 0 bases and J by 2 bases, with 6 bases left in between.

The chain couples TRBV10-3 to TRBJ2-7; TRBD2 matches 8 bases. This CDR3 has 13 residues. The germline CDR1 and CDR2 sequences are ENHRY and SYGVKD. The V gene end was trimmed by 4 bases and the J gene end by 5 bases; junction bases not matched to a gene: 4. The CDR3 DNA reads as TGTGCCATCAGTGGCGGGAGGCCCGACGAGCAGTACTTC. Translating it yields CAISGGRPDEQYF.